This entry is about one T cell receptor beta chain. What it binds is unknown. For bulk TCR libraries, previously described methods and listed TCR primers were used. One entry per CDR3 protein, called by TCRdb with MiXCR from the PCR reads. The sample has over 300,000 distinct CDR3 sequences, roughly 24% seen once. The CDR3 covers 16 residues. With 1 base removed from V and 9 bases from J, the gap between germline ends came to 20 bases. The germline V gene has CDR1 SGHDT and CDR2 YYEEEE. This specimen belongs to a study of molecular identifiers for immune sequencing clone quantification. Study observations and caveats: Over 97% of effector molecules, but under 1% in naive cells, were held by clones with more than 20 RNA copies. Identical TCR molecules that share a barcode could lead to an underestimation of highly expanded clone sizes.

The J gene is TRBJ1-5, the V gene TRBV5-6; the D gene is possibly TRBD1 (5 bases). The sample was naive CD8+ T cells from blood, with Jurkat cell RNA spiked in. Subset of the sample: FACS-sorted CD8+CD4-CCR7+CD45RA+ naive T cells. This sequence was found in a human donor in good health. Some libraries in this study had Jurkat cell RNA spiked in. The CDR3 spells CASSLSSVGGSRPQHF. CDR3 bases: TGTGCCAGCAGCTTGTCTAGTGTGGGGGGAAGTAGGCCCCAGCATTTT.